These 13 T cell receptor beta chains were sequenced from one sample in a study of T cells in Graves' hyperthyroidism and ophthalmopathy. RNA transcripts were the template for amplifying TCR beta CDR3 regions. The HTBI primer set served for first-round RT-PCR of the TCR CDR3. TCRdb reprocessed the multiplex PCR reads via MiXCR and lists one record per CDR3 protein. Altogether roughly 710,000 distinct CDR3 sequences are present, about a third being singletons, with the ten largest covering roughly 30%. Sample: blood. These receptor sequences come from a woman in her thirties or forties with Graves' hyperthyroidism.

Notes on this clonotype: The missing conserved phenylalanine or tryptophan at the end of this CDR3 makes a read error likely. The rearrangement joins TRBV7-2 to TRBJ1-1; the D gene is possibly TRBD1 (6 bases). The length of the CDR3 is 13 residues. The V gene's germline CDR1 is SGHTA and CDR2 FQGNSA. V gave up 3 bases and J gave up 5 bases, with 10 bases separating them. CDR3 sequence (DNA): TGTGCCAGCAGCTTGTACAGGGAGACTGAAGCTTTCCTT. This encodes CASSLYRETEAFL.

This clonotype turned up a few times. The chain combines TRBV5-6 with TRBJ1-4; D gene ambiguous. The CDR3 length is 15 residues. Trimming stripped 4 bases from V and 3 bases from J, with 13 bases between. Germline assignment: CDR1 SGHDT and CDR2 YYEEEE. CDR3 DNA: TGTGCCAGCAGCAAAGCCACCTGGGCTAATGAAAAACTGTTTTTT. It codes for CASSKATWANEKLFF.

The chain links TRBV6-2 or TRBV6-3 to TRBJ1-1; a weak D match, TRBD1 (5 bases). Per germline, CDR1 MNHEY and CDR2 SVGEGT. Trimming stripped 2 bases from V and 5 bases from J, with 15 bases between. The CDR3 has 15 residues. The CDR3 loop is CASSYPMGKGTEAFF. In DNA form, the CDR3 reads TGTGCCAGCAGTTACCCTATGGGGAAGGGGACTGAAGCTTTCTTT.

The genes are TRBV7-3 and TRBJ1-3; TRBD1 matches 10 bases. The germline gives CDR1 SGHTA, CDR2 FQGTGA. The CDR3 is made up of 15 amino acids. Unmatched junction bases numbered 12, after V lost 10 bases and J lost 6 bases. The CDR3 loop is CANSSTGGGQNTIYF. CDR3 in DNA: TGTGCCAACAGTTCGACAGGGGGCGGACAAAACACCATATATTTT.

This clonotype was seen more than once but under ten times. The chain combines TRBV10-3 with TRBJ2-6; 9 nucleotides align to TRBD1. The CDR3 loop spans 18 amino acids. J gave up 0 bases and V 2 bases, and 5 bases lay outside the gene matches. The germline CDR1 and CDR2 sequences are ENHRY and SYGVKD. In DNA, the CDR3 is TGTGCCATCAGTGAGCCGGGACAGGGATTCTCTGGGGCCAACGTCCTGACTTTC. This gives the protein CAISEPGQGFSGANVLTF.

The chain uses TRBV5-1 and TRBJ1-6; a possible D gene is TRBD1 (6 bases). Germline CDR1 SGHRS, CDR2 YFSETQ. Trimming removed 2 bases from V and 6 bases from J, with 9 bases in between. The CDR3 has 14 residues. The DNA of the CDR3 is TGCGCCAGCAGCTTTACAGGGTTTAATTCACCCCTCCACTTT. Protein product: CASSFTGFNSPLHF.

In regard to this clonotype: The junction departs from the called germline gene at one end, perhaps through a read error. This chain uses TRBV10-3 with TRBJ2-6; 8 bases are a match to TRBD1. The CDR3 length is 16 residues. The germline V gene has CDR1 ENHRY and CDR2 SYGVKD. CDR3 nucleotides: TGTGCCAGCAGTGGACAGGGAAGATCTGGGGCCAACGTCCTGACTTTC. Amino acids: CASSGQGRSGANVLTF.

This rearrangement joins TRBV29-1 to TRBJ2-7; D is perhaps TRBD1 or TRBD2 (6 bases each). The CDR3 is made up of 14 amino acids. CDR1 is SQVTM, CDR2 ANQGSEA, per germline. Between the trimmed V and J ends, which lost 3 bases and 7 bases, there was a span of 19 bases. DNA of the CDR3: TGCAGCGTTGAGCTGCCCGGGGGCGGGGAAGAGCAGTACTTC. This gives the protein CSVELPGGGEEQYF.

This clonotype showed up many times. The chain employs TRBV25-1 and TRBJ1-2, with D perhaps matching TRBD1 (6 bases). The V end was cut by 7 bases, the J end by 3 bases, with 15 bases between. Germline V gene sequence: CDR1 MGHDK, CDR2 SYGVNS. The CDR3 consists of 14 residues. The CDR3 nucleotides read TGTGCCAGCACTAGGGGGGTATTGGACTATGGCTACACCTTC. This translates into CASTRGVLDYGYTF.

This clonotype was counted only a few times. The J gene is TRBJ1-4, the V gene TRBV6-1; D gene ambiguous. This CDR3 spans 13 amino acids. V was trimmed by 5 bases and J by 5 bases, leaving 9 bases between them. Germline loops: CDR1 MNHNS, CDR2 SASEGT. CDR3 sequence reads: CASSYRPNEKLFF. The CDR3 region has the DNA TGTGCCAGCAGTTATCGACCAAATGAAAAACTGTTTTTT.

In this sample, this clonotype turned up many times. The V and J genes are TRBV29-1 and TRBJ1-1; a weak D match, TRBD1 (5 bases). CDR3 length: 11 amino acids. Per germline, CDR1 SQVTM and CDR2 ANQGSEA. Trimming took off 3 bases at V and 4 bases at J, with 6 bases between the two ends. DNA for the CDR3: TGCAGCGTTGACAGGGTCACTGAAGCTTTCTTT. Encoded protein: CSVDRVTEAFF.

This clonotype was detected only a few times. The chain couples TRBV6-5 to TRBJ1-2; 7 bases align to TRBD1. CDR3 length: 14 residues. Germline V gene lookup returns CDR1 MNHEY and CDR2 SVGAGI. V dropped 7 bases and J dropped 7; count of bases not matched to a gene: 12. The CDR3 DNA follows: TGTGCCAGCAACCTCGGACAGGCGGGTGGTGGCTACACCTTC. Residues: CASNLGQAGGGYTF.

The rearrangement uses TRBV5-4 and TRBJ1-6; a weak D match, TRBD1 (5 bases). Deletions cut 4 bases from V and 7 bases from J, with 18 bases between. The CDR3 runs to 16 residues. In germline, CDR1 is SGHNT, CDR2 YYREEE (reference sequence). The chain's CDR3 is CASSLLGGVGNSPLHF. DNA for the CDR3: TGTGCCAGCAGCCTTCTGGGAGGGGTTGGAAATTCACCCCTCCACTTT.